This TCR beta chain was captured by sequencing in a study of blood T cell repertoires in COVID-19. On the study more broadly: T cells, B-cell-depleted T cells, or PBMCs supplied cDNA or gDNA.

This clone was seen only a few times. Methods used by the authors: Estimates of nucleated cell counts were drawn from the amplification of reference gene primers. Profiled with immunoSEQ multiplex PCR; TCRdb holds only in-frame clones, not every one. V, J and clone size are taken as reported in that table, and D and trimming were inferred from the DNA itself. The sample contains about 260,000 clones, 86% of which appear only once. The sample comprised peripheral blood. The clonotype originates from a man younger than 35 with active or convalescent COVID-19.

The CDR3 sequence: CASSVTSGVTEAFF. In nucleotides, the CDR3 is TGCGCCAGCAGCGTGACCTCGGGGGTCACTGAAGCTTTCTTT. The chain has TRBV5-1 and TRBJ1-1; D possibly corresponds to TRBD1 (5 bases). Looked up from germline, CDR1 is SGHRS and CDR2 is YFSETQ. V was cut by 4 bases and J by 4 bases, with 14 bases left in between. The CDR3 is 14 amino acids. Variable domain in full (rest from reference TRBV5-1 and TRBJ1-1): KAGVTQTPRYLIKTRGQQVTLSCSPISGHRSVSWYQQTPGQGLQFLFEYFSETQRNKGNFPGRFSGRQFSNSRSEMNVSTLELGDSALYLCASSVTSGVTEAFFGQGTRLTVV.